This TCR beta chain was retrieved from a study of cytomegalovirus exposure and HLA in healthy donors. Findings and limits, study-wide: In a later analysis, V- and J-gene trimming of beta chains associated with a DCLRE1C missense variant, replicated independently.

Concerning this clone: The target antigen is unknown.

Primers included in the PCR were 60 Vbeta and 13 Jbeta primers. This table comes from immunoSEQ multiplex PCR, and its TCRdb copy is limited to in-frame clones, with some not included. The table records approximately 120,000 clones, 75% to 85% of them present only once. The CDR3 spans 17 residues. Germline V CDR1 and CDR2: MDHEN, SYDVKM. The V and J ends lost 3 bases and 3 bases respectively, with 18 bases between them. The sequence came from a man aged 25-45 years in good health and CMV-seropositive. Sequenced sample: PBMCs. The chain carries TRBV28 and TRBJ1-5; perhaps TRBD1 as D (6 bases). CDR3 nucleotide sequence: TGTGCCAGCAGTTTCCCTACAGGGATCGGGACCAATCAGCCCCAGCATTTT. This encodes CASSFPTGIGTNQPQHF.